This TCR beta chain is drawn from a study of chemoradiotherapy in HPV16-positive cancers. Study-wide points: Functional assays defining HPV-specific T cells used only a couple of HPV16-positive patients.

Profiling relied on immunoSEQ multiplex PCR, and the TCRdb table lists in-frame clones only, not all of them. Found here are roughly 28,000 clones, about 90% of them singletons; the top ten hold approximately 22%. Note on this clone: Its antigen is not identified.

The CDR3 extends over 15 amino acids. Germline lookup yields CDR1 WNHNN and CDR2 SYGVQD (reference sequence). V gave up 3 bases and J gave up 0 bases, with 9 bases separating them. The chain links TRBV10-1 to TRBJ2-1, with D maybe TRBD1 (5 bases). This TCR was sampled from a human donor with HPV-associated anogenital cancer. The sample here was blood, taken from a patient who underwent chemoradiotherapy. The CDR3, as DNA: TGCGCCAGCAGTGAAGGACAAATCTCCTACAATGAGCAGTTCTTC. Protein product: CASSEGQISYNEQFF.